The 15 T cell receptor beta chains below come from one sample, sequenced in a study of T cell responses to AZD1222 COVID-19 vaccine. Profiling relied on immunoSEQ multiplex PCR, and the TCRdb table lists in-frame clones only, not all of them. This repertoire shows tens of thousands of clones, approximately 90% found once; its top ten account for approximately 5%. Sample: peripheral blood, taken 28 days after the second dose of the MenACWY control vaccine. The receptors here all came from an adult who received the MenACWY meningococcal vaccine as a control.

CDR3 nucleotide sequence: TGTGCCAGCAGCGAGGAATTTAACACCGGGGAGCTGTTTTTT. It specifies CASSEEFNTGELFF. The gene calls are TRBV5-8 and TRBJ2-2; D remains ambiguous. The CDR3 runs to 14 residues. V shed 4 bases and J shed 2 bases, with 9 bases lying between them. Germline loops: CDR1 SGHTS, CDR2 YDEGEE.

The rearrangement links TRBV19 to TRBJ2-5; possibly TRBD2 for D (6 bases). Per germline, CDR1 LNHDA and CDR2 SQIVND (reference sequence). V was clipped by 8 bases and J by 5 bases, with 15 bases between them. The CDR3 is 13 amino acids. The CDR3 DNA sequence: TGTGCCAGTTCAGGAGGGCGGGCCGAGACCCAGTACTTC. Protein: CASSGGRAETQYF.

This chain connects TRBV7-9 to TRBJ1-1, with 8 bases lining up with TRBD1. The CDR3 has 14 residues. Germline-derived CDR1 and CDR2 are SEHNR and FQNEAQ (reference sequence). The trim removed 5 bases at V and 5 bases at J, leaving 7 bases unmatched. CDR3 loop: CASSVTGGSTEAFF. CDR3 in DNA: TGTGCCAGCAGCGTAACAGGGGGAAGTACTGAAGCTTTCTTT.

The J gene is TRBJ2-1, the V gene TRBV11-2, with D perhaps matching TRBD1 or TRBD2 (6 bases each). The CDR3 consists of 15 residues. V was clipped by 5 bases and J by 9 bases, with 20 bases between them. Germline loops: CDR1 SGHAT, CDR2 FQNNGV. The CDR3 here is CASSQLFNREAEQFF. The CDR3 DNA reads TGTGCCAGCAGCCAGCTATTCAACAGGGAGGCTGAGCAGTTCTTC.

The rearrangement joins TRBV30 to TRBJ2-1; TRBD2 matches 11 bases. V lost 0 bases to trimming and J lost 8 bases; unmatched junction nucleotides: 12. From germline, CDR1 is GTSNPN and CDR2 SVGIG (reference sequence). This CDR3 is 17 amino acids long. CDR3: CAWSVRLAGGLIYEQFF. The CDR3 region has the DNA TGTGCCTGGAGTGTACGGTTAGCGGGGGGGCTTATCTATGAGCAGTTCTTC.

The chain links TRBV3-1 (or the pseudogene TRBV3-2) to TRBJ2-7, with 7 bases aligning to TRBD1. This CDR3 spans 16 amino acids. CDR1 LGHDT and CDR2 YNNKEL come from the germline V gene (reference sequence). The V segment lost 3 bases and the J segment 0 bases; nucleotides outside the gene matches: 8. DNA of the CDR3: TGTGCCAGCAGCCAGGGACCGGACAGGAGCTCCTACGAGCAGTACTTC. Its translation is CASSQGPDRSSYEQYF.

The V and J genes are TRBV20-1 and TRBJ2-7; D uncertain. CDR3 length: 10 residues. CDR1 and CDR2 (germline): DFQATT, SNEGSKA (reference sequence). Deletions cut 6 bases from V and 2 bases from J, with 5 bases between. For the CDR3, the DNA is TGCAGTGCCTTGACCTACGAGCAGTACTTC. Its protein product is CSALTYEQYF.

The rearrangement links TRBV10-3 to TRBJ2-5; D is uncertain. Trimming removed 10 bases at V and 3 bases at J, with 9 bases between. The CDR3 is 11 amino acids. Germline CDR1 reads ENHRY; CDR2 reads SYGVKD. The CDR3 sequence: CATSREETQYF. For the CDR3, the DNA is TGTGCCACGTCACGGGAAGAGACCCAGTACTTC.

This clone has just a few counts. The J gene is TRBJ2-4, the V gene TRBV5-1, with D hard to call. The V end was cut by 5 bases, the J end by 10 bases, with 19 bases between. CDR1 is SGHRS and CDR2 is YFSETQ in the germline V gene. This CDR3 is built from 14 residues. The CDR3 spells CASSVDGTSGIQYF. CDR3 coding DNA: TGCGCCAGCAGTGTCGATGGTACTTCTGGGATTCAGTACTTC.

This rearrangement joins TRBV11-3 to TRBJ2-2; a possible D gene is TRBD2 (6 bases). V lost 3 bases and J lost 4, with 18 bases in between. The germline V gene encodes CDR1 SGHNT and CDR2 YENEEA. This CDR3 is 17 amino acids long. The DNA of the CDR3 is TGTGCCAGCAGCTTGTCGGTGTGGGCGCGGGGCACCGGGGAGCTGTTTTTT. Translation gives CASSLSVWARGTGELFF. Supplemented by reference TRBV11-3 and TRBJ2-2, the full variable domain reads EAGVVQSPRYKIIEKKQPVAFWCNPISGHNTLYWYLQNLGQGPELLIRYENEEAVDDSQLPKDRFSAERLKGVDSTLKIQPAELGDSAVYLCASSLSVWARGTGELFFGEGSRLTVL.

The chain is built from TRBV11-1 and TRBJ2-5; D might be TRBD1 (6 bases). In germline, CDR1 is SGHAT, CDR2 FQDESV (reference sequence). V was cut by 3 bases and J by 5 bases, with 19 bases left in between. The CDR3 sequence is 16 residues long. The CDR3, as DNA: TGTGCCAGCAGCTTGGGGTTGAACAGGGAGTGGGAGACCCAGTACTTC. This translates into CASSLGLNREWETQYF.

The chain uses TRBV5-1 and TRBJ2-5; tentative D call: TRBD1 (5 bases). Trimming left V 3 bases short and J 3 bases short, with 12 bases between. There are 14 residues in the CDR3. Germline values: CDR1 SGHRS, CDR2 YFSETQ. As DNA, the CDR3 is TGCGCCAGCAGCTCAAGGACCAGGGAAGAGACCCAGTACTTC. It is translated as CASSSRTREETQYF.

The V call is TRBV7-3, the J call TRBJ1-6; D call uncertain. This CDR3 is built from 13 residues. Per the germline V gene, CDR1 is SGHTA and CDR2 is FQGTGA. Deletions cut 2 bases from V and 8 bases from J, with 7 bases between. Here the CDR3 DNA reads TGTGCCAGCAGCTTACTAAGGGATTCACCCCTCCACTTT. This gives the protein CASSLLRDSPLHF.

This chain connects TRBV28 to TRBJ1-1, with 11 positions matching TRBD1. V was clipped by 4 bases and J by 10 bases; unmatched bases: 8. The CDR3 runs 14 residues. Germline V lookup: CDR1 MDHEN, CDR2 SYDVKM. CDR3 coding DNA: TGTGCCAGCAGTTACAGCCGGACAGGGGGCGTAGCTTTCTTT. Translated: CASSYSRTGGVAFF.

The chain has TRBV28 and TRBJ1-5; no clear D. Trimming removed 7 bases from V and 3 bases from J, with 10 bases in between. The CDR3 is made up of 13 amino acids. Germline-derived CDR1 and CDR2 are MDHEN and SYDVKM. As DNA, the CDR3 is TGTGCCAGCATGGTCCAGAACAATCAGCCCCAGCATTTT. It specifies CASMVQNNQPQHF.